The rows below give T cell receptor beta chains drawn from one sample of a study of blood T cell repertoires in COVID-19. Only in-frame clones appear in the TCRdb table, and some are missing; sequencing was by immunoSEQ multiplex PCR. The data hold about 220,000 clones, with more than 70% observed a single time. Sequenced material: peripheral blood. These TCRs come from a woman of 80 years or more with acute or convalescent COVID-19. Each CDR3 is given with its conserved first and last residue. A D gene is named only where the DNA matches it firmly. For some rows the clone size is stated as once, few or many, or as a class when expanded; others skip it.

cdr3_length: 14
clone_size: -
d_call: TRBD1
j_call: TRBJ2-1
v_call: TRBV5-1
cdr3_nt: TGCGCCAGCAGCTTGGAAAGGGGGCCCTATGAGCAGTTCTTC
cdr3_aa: CASSLERGPYEQFF

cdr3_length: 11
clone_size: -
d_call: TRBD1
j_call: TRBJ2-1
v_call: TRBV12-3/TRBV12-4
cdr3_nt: TGTGCCAGCAGCAACAGGGGTGAGCAGTTCTTC
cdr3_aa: CASSNRGEQFF

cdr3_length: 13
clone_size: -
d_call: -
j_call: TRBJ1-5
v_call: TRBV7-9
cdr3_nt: TGTGCCAGCAGCCCAGGAGGGTATCGGCCCCAGCATTTT
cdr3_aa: CASSPGGYRPQHF

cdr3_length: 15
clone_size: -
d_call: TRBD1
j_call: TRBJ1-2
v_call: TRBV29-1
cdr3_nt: TGCAGCGTTGATGGGTCCGGGACAGTAGTCTATGGCTACACCTTC
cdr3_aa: CSVDGSGTVVYGYTF

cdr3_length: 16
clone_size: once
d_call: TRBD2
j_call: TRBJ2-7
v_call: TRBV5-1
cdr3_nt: TGCGCCAGCAGCTTGGGACTAGCGGGGATCTCCTACGAGCAGTACTTC
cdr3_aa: CASSLGLAGISYEQYF

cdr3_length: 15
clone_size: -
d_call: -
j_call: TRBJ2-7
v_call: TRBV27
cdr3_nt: TGTGCCAGCAGTTTATTGGCTGCGGCTTCCTACGAGCAGTACTTC
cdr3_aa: CASSLLAAASYEQYF

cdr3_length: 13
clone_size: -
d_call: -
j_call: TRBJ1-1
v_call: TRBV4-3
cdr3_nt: TGCGCCAGCAGGGGACATACGAACACTGAAGCTTTCTTT
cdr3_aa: CASRGHTNTEAFF

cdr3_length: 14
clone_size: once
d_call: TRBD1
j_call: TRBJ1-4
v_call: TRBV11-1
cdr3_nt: TGTGCCAGCAGCGATCGGACAGGGAATGAAAAACTGTTTTTT
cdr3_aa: CASSDRTGNEKLFF

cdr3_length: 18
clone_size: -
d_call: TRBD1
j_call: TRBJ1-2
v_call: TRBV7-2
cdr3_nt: TGTGCCAGCAGCCTTGTGCCTCACGGGACAGCTTCTAACTATGGCTACACCTTC
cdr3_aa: CASSLVPHGTASNYGYTF

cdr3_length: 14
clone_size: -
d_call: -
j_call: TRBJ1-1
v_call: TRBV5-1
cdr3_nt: TGCGCCAGCAGCACGGGAGCAGGGCCCACTGAAGCTTTCTTT
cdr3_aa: CASSTGAGPTEAFF

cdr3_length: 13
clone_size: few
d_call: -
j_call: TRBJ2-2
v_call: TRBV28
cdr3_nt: TGTGCCAGCTACCAGTCGGGAGCCGGGGAGCTGTTTTTT
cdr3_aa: CASYQSGAGELFF

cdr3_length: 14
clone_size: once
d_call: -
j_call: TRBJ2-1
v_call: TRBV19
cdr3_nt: TGTGCCAGTAGTGCTGGTGCCGGTTACAATGAGCAGTTCTTC
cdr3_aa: CASSAGAGYNEQFF

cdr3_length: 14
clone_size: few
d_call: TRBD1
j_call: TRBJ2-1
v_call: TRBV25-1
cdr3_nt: TGTGCCAGCAGTACACAGGGGGGACGAAATGAGCAGTTCTTC
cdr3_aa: CASSTQGGRNEQFF

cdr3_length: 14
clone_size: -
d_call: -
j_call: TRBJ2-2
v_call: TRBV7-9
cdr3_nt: TGTGCCACCCTAAGGGCGGGGGCGGCCGGGGAGCTGTTTTTT
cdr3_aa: CATLRAGAAGELFF

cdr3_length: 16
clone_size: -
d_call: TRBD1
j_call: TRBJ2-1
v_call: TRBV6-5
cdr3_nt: TGTGCCAGCAGTTACACCGGGACAGGGGGCTACAATGAGCAGTTCTTC
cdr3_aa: CASSYTGTGGYNEQFF

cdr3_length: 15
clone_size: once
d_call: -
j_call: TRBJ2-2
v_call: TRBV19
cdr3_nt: TGTGCCAGTAGTATGTCGACAGCCTCCACCGGGGAGCTGTTTTTT
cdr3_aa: CASSMSTASTGELFF

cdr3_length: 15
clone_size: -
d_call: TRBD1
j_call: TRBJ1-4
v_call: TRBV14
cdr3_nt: TGTGCCAGCAGCCGCCGACAGGGACCTAATGAAAAACTGTTTTTT
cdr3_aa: CASSRRQGPNEKLFF

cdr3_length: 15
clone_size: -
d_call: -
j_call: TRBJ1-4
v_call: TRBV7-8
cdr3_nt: TGTGCCAGCAGCTTAGGAGGGGGGGTTTCTGAAAAACTGTTTTTT
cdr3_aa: CASSLGGGVSEKLFF

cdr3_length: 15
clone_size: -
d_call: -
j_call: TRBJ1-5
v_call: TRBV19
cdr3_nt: TGTGCCAGTAGTTCACAGGGTGTTGGCAATCAGCCCCAGCATTTT
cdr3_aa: CASSSQGVGNQPQHF

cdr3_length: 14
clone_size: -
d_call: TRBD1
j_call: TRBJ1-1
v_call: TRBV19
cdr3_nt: TGTGCCAGTAGTATGGGACAGGGGGCTACTGAAGCTTTCTTT
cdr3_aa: CASSMGQGATEAFF

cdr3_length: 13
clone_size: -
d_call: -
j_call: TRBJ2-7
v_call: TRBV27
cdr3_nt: TGTGCCAGCAGTAACTCAGGAATTTACGAGCAGTACTTC
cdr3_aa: CASSNSGIYEQYF

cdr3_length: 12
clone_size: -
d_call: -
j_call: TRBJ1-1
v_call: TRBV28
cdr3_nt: TGTGCCAGCAGTTTCGGGGACACTGAAGCTTTCTTT
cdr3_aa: CASSFGDTEAFF

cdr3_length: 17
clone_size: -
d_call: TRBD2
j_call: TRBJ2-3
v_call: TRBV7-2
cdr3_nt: TGTGCCAGCAGCTTAGTTTTAGGGACTAGCGAAAGAGATACGCAGTATTTT
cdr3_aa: CASSLVLGTSERDTQYF

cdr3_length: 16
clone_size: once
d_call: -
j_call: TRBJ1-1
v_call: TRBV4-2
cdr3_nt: TGTGCCAGCAGCCAGTTAGGGTCAGGGGCGTACACTGAAGCTTTCTTT
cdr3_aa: CASSQLGSGAYTEAFF

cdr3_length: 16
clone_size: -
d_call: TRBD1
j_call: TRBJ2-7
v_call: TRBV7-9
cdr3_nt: TGTGCCAGCAGCTCCAGGACCGGGACAGGGGTTTACGAGCAGTACTTC
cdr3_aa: CASSSRTGTGVYEQYF

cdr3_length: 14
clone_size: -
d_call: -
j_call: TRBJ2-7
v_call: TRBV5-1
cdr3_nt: TGCGCCAGCAGCTTCACTAGCTCACCCAACGAGCAGTACTTC
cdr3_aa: CASSFTSSPNEQYF

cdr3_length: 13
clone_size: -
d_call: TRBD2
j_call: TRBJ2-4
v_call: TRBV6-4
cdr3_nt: TGTGCCAGCAGCCCCGGGGGGGGGTTTATTCAGTACTTC
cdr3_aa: CASSPGGGFIQYF

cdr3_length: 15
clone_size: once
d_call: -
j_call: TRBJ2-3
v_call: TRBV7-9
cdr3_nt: TGTGCCAGCAGCTTATTGGACAGCCTCACAGATACGCAGTATTTT
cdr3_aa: CASSLLDSLTDTQYF

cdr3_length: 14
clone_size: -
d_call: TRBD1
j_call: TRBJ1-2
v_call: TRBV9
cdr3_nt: TGTGCCAGCAGCGTAGCAGTCAGGGGGAGTGGCTACACCTTC
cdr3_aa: CASSVAVRGSGYTF

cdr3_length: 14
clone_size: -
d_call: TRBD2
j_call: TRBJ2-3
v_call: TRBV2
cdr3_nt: TGTGCCAGCAGCCTAGCGGGGGGCACAGATACGCAGTATTTT
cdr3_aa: CASSLAGGTDTQYF

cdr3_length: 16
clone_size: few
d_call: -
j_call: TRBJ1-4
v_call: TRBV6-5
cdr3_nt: TGTGCCAGCAGTTCAAGAGTTGGACAGATTAATGAAAAACTGTTTTTT
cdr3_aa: CASSSRVGQINEKLFF

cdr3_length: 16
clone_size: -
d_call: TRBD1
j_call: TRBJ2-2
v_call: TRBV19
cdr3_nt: TGTGCCAGTAGTATAGCAGGGGGCGGTAAGGCCGGGGAGCTGTTTTTT
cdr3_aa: CASSIAGGGKAGELFF

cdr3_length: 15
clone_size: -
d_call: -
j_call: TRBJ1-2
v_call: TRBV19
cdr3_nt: TGTGCCAGTAGTCTAACCCCTCGGGGGGACTATGGCTACACCTTC
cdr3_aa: CASSLTPRGDYGYTF

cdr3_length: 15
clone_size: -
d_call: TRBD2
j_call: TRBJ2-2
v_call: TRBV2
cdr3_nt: TGTGCCAGCAGCTACGAGGTAGCGGGGGGGCTGGAGCTGTTTTTT
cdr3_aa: CASSYEVAGGLELFF

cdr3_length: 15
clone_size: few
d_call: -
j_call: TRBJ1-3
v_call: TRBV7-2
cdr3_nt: TGTGCCAGCAGCTTAGAACAGGGCCCTGGAAACACCATATATTTT
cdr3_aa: CASSLEQGPGNTIYF

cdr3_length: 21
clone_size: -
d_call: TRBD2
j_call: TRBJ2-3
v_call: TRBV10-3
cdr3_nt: TGTGCCATCAGTGGGGAGAGCCAAGGGCTAGCGGGGGGATCAAGCACAGATACGCAGTATTTT
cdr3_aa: CAISGESQGLAGGSSTDTQYF

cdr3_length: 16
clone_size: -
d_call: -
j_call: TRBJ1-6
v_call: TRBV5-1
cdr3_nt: TGCGCCAGCAGCCCCGGGCAGGGCGCCTATAATTCACCCCTCCACTTT
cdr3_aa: CASSPGQGAYNSPLHF

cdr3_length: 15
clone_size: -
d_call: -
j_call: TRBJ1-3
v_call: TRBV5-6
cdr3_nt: TGTGCCAGCAGCTTGAGGGGGAATTCTGGAAACACCATATATTTT
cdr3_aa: CASSLRGNSGNTIYF

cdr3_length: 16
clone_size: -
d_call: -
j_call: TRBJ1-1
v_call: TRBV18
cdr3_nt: TGTGCCAGCTCTCCCGGGACACAGGACTTGAACACTGAAGCTTTCTTT
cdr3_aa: CASSPGTQDLNTEAFF

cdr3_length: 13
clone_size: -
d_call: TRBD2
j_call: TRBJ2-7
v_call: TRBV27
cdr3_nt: TGTGCCAGCAGTTTCGGGGGGGGGCGGCCGGAGTACTTC
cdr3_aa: CASSFGGGRPEYF

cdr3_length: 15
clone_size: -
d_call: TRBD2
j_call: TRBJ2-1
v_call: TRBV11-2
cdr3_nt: TGTGCCAGCAGCTTGTTTAGCGGGGGTCTGAATGAGCAGTTCTTC
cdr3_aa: CASSLFSGGLNEQFF

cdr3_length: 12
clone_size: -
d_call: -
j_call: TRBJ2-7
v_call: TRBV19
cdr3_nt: TGTGCCAGTAGGGACAGTGCCTACGAGCAGTACTTC
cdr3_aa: CASRDSAYEQYF

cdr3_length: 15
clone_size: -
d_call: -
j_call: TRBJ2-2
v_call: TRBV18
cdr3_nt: TGTGCCAGCTCTTACGGGACAACGAACACCGGGGAGCTGTTTTTT
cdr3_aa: CASSYGTTNTGELFF

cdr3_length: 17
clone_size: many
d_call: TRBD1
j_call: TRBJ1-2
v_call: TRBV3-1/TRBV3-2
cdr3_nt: TGTGCCAGCAGCCAAGACTACGTAGGACAGGTCTACTCTGGCTACACCTTC
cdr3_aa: CASSQDYVGQVYSGYTF

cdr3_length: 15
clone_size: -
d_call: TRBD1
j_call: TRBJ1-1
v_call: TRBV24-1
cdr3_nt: TGTGCCACCAGTGATTCAGGGACAGGGGACACTGAAGCTTTCTTT
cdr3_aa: CATSDSGTGDTEAFF

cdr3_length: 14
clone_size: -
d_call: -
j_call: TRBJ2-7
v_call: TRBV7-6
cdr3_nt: TGTGCCAGCAGCCTCGCAGGAAACCCCTACGAGCAGTACTTC
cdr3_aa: CASSLAGNPYEQYF

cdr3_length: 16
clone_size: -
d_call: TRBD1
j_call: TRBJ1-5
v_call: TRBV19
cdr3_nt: TGTGCCAGTAGTGCCTCAGGGACAGGGGGCAAACAGCCCCAGCATTTT
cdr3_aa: CASSASGTGGKQPQHF

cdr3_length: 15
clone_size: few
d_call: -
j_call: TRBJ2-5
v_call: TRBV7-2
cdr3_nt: TGTGCCAGCAGCTTAATCGTTAGCGGCCAAGAGACCCAGTACTTC
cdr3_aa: CASSLIVSGQETQYF

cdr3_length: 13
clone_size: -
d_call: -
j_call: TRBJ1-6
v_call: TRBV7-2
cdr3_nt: TGTGCCAGCAGCTTGAACTTGCGTTCACCCCTCCACTTT
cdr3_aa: CASSLNLRSPLHF

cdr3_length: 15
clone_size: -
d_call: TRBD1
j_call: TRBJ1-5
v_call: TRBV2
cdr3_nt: TGTGCCAGCAGTGAAGGACAGGGTAGCAATCAGCCCCAGCATTTT
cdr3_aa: CASSEGQGSNQPQHF

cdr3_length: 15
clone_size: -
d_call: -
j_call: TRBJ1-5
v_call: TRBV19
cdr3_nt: TGTGCCAGTAGTATCCGGGGGTTGTGGAATCAGCCCCAGCATTTT
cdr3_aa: CASSIRGLWNQPQHF

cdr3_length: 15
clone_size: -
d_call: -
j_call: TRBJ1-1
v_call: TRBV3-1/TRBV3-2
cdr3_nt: TGTGCCAGCAGCCGCATGGTACAGGGCGGAACTGAAGCTTTCTTT
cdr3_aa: CASSRMVQGGTEAFF

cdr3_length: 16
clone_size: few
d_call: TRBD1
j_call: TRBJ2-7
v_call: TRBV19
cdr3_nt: TGTGCCAGTACCCTATCCGGGACAGGGGTCGTCTACGAGCAGTACTTC
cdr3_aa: CASTLSGTGVVYEQYF

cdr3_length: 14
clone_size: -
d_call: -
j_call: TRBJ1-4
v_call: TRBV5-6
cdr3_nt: TGTGCCAGCATCGACGCGGAGGGGAGTGAAAAACTGTTTTTT
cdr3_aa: CASIDAEGSEKLFF

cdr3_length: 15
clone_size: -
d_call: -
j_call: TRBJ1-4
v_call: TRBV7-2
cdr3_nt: TGTGCCAGCAGCTTAATACAGGGTAGTCATGAAAAACTGTTTTTT
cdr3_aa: CASSLIQGSHEKLFF

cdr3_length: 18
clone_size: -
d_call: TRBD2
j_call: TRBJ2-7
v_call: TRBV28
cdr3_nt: TGTGCCAGCAGTTTGGGCCTGGGACTAGCGGTTAGCTCCTACGAGCAGTACTTC
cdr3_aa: CASSLGLGLAVSSYEQYF

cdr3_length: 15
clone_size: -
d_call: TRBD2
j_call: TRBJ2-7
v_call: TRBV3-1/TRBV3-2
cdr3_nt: TGTGCCAGCAGCCTCGGTCCTAGCGGGGGCTACGAGCAGTACTTC
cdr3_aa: CASSLGPSGGYEQYF